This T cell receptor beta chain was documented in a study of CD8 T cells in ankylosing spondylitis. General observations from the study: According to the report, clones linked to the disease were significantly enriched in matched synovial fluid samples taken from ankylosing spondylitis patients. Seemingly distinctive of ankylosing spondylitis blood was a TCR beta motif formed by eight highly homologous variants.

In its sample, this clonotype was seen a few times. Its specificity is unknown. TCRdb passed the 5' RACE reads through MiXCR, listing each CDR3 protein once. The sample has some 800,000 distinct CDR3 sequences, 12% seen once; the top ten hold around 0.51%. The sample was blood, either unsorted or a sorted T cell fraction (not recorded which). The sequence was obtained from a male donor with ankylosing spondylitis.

The CDR3 DNA follows: TGTGCCAGCTCACCATGGTCAGCGAGAAACACCATATATTTT. It yields the protein CASSPWSARNTIYF. The chain joins TRBV18 to TRBJ1-3; D is undetermined. V dropped 2 bases and J dropped 5 bases, with 10 bases sitting between them. In germline, CDR1 is KGHSH, CDR2 LQKENI. The CDR3 is 14 residues long. The full variable domain, in which reference TRBV18 and TRBJ1-3 provide the parts outside the CDR3, is NAGVMQNPRHLVRRRGQEARLRCSPMKGHSHVYWYRQLPEEGLKFMVYLQKENIIDESGMPKERFSAEFPKEGPSILRIQQVVRGDSAAYFCASSPWSARNTIYFGEGSWLTVV.